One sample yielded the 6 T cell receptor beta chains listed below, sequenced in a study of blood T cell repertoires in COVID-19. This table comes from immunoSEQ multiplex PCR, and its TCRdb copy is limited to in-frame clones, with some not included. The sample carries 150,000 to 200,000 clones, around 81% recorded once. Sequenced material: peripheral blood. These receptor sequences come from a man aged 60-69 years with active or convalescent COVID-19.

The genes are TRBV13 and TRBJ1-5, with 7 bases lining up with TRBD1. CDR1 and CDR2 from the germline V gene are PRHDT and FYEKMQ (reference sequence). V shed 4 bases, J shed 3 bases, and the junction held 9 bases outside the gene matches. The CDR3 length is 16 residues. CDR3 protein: CASSSSRTGDNQPQHF. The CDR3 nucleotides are TGTGCCAGCAGCTCGTCCCGCACAGGGGACAATCAGCCCCAGCATTTT.

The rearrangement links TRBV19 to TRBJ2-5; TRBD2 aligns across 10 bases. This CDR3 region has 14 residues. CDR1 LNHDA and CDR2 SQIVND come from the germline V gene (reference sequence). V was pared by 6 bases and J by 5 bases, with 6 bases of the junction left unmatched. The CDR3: CASSQRGGRETQYF. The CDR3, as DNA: TGTGCCAGTAGCCAGCGGGGGGGAAGGGAGACCCAGTACTTC.

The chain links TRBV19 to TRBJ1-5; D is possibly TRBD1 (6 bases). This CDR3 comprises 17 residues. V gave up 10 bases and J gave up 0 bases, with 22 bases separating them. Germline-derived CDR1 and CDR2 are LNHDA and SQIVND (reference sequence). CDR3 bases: TGTGCCACCCAGTGGGGGCGGCCCCACTCTAGCAATCAGCCCCAGCATTTT. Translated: CATQWGRPHSSNQPQHF.

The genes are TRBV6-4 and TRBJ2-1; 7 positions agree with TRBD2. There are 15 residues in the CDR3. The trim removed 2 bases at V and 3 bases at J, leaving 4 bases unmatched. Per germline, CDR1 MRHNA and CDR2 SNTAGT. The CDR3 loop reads CASSDGLADYNEQFF. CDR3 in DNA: TGTGCCAGCAGTGACGGTCTAGCGGACTACAATGAGCAGTTCTTC.

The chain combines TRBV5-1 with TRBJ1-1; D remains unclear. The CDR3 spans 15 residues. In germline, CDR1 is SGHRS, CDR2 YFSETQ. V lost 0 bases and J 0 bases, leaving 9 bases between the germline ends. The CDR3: CASSLEATMNTEAFF. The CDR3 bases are TGCGCCAGCAGCTTGGAAGCAACTATGAACACTGAAGCTTTCTTT.

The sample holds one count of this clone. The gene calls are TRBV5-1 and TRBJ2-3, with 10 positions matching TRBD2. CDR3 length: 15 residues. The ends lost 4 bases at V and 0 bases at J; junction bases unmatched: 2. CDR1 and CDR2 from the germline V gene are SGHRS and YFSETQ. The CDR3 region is CASSLTSGSTDTQYF. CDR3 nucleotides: TGCGCCAGCAGCCTGACTAGCGGGAGCACAGATACGCAGTATTTT.